A single sample gave rise to the 7 T cell receptor beta chains below, sequenced in a study of shared T cell receptors in the human thymus. Data came from immunoSEQ multiplex PCR; TCRdb stores just in-frame clones and leaves some out. The table has roughly 660,000 clones, roughly 88% seen once. These records were also assigned to another study, of human thymus T cells.

The sample was thymocytes. The source is a boy under two years old with a congenital heart defect.

The gene calls are TRBV6-5 and TRBJ2-2; perhaps TRBD1 as D (5 bases). There are 15 residues in the CDR3. Germline CDR1 reads MNHEY; CDR2 reads SVGAGI. V lost 0 bases and J 5 bases, leaving 10 bases between the germline ends. The CDR3 DNA reads as TGTGCCAGCAGTTACTCCAGGGCCCCGACCGGGGAGCTGTTTTTT. Its translation: CASSYSRAPTGELFF.

V gene TRBV15 combines with J gene TRBJ2-7; 14 bases are a match to TRBD2. Germline V lookup: CDR1 LNHNV, CDR2 YYDKDF (reference sequence). V shed 4 bases, J shed 7 bases, and the junction held 18 bases outside the gene matches. The CDR3 totals 19 residues. The CDR3 region is CATSNFRLAGGAIRSEQYF. DNA for the CDR3: TGTGCCACCAGCAACTTCCGACTAGCGGGAGGGGCTATAAGGTCGGAGCAGTACTTC. Supplemented by reference TRBV15 and TRBJ2-7, the full variable domain reads DAMVIQNPRYQVTQFGKPVTLSCSQTLNHNVMYWYQQKSSQAPKLLFHYYDKDFNNEADTPDNFQSRRPNTSFCFLDIRSPGLGDTAMYLCATSNFRLAGGAIRSEQYFGPGTRLTVT.

This clone was found a few times. This chain joins TRBV9 and TRBJ2-1, with 10 bases matching TRBD2. This CDR3 has 12 amino acids. The V gene's germline CDR1 is SGDLS and CDR2 YYNGEE. With V trimmed by 3 bases and J by 10 bases, 1 base remained unmatched. This CDR3 is CASSELAGEQFF. CDR3 coding DNA: TGTGCCAGCAGCGAACTAGCGGGAGAGCAGTTCTTC.

The J gene is TRBJ2-1, the V gene TRBV6-5, with TRBD1 identical over 7 bases. There are 11 residues in the CDR3. Germline V gene lookup returns CDR1 MNHEY and CDR2 SVGAGI. With 6 bases clipped from V and 15 bases from J, the junction kept 8 bases outside the gene matches. CDR3: CASRYRQGWFF. Here the CDR3 DNA reads TGTGCCAGCAGGTATCGACAGGGTTGGTTCTTC.

This clone was counted a few times. V and J are TRBV5-4 and TRBJ2-7; the D gene is possibly TRBD2 (6 bases). This CDR3 spans 13 amino acids. Germline values: CDR1 SGHNT, CDR2 YYREEE (reference sequence). V gave up 6 bases and J gave up 2 bases, with 12 bases separating them. The CDR3 nucleotides read TGTGCCAGCACCCCGACTAGGGCCTACGAGCAGTACTTC. Its protein product is CASTPTRAYEQYF.

The rearrangement joins TRBV28 to TRBJ2-5; D possibly corresponds to TRBD1 (6 bases). This CDR3 region has 14 residues. Trimming shortened V by 3 bases and J by 5 bases, and 13 bases separated the two germline ends. Germline V gives CDR1 MDHEN, CDR2 SYDVKM. For the CDR3, the DNA is TGTGCCAGCAGTTTCTTTGGGGACATGGAGACCCAGTACTTC. It specifies CASSFFGDMETQYF.

The CDR3 DNA is TGTGCCAGCAGTTTTAGCCAACTTCCAGGACAGGGCCGGCGGGAGACCCAGTACTTC. Protein: CASSFSQLPGQGRRETQYF. The chain joins TRBV28 to TRBJ2-5; 8 bases align to TRBD1. The CDR3 loop spans 19 amino acids. V lost 3 bases and J lost 5; bases outside the gene matches: 20. The V gene's germline CDR1 is MDHEN and CDR2 SYDVKM.